This T cell receptor beta chain is drawn from a study of blood T cells in healthy people across ages. In its sample, this clonotype was seen many times. With V trimmed by 5 bases and J by 2 bases, 5 bases remained unmatched. This CDR3 has 16 residues. Germline values: CDR1 SEHNR, CDR2 FQNEAQ (reference sequence). Alongside a J-beta primer mix, a sample-barcoded 5' primer served in a second PCR lasting roughly 7 to 11 cycles. In TCRdb, the 5' RACE reads were re-called with MiXCR into one record per CDR3 protein. Of some 640,000 distinct CDR3 sequences listed, around 31% are singletons. The specimen was blood. V and J are TRBV7-9 and TRBJ2-1, with TRBD2 identical over 11 bases. The source is an elderly woman in good health. CDR3 in DNA: TGTGCCAGCAGCACGGGACTAGCGGATCCCTACAATGAGCAGTTCTTC. It translates to CASSTGLADPYNEQFF. The variable domain in full, completed from reference TRBV7-9 and TRBJ2-1, reads DTGVSQNPRHKITKRGQNVTFRCDPISEHNRLYWYRQTLGQGPEFLTYFQNEAQLEKSRLLSDRFSAERPKGSFSTLEIQRTEQGDSAMYLCASSTGLADPYNEQFFGPGTRLTVL.